The sequence of this TCR beta chain was determined in a study of cytomegalovirus exposure and HLA in healthy donors. General study findings and limits: Researchers reported from a later analysis that most CMV-associated TCR beta chains appeared HLA-restricted. An Asian-associated ancestry cluster reportedly showed fewer N-insertions than the roughly 670-donor mean in a later analysis.

To note about this clone: Its target is not known.

It was with 60 Vbeta and 13 Jbeta primers that the PCR ran. The method was immunoSEQ multiplex PCR; TCRdb's version includes in-frame clones alone and lacks a portion of them. This table has 150,000 or so clones, roughly 74% appearing once. J gave up 3 bases and V 5 bases, and 5 bases lay outside the gene matches. CDR1 is SGHAT and CDR2 is FQNNGV in the germline V gene. The CDR3 has 15 amino acids. Donors counted as nominally healthy when sampled, yet unrecorded immune exposures were likely. The sequenced sample consisted of PBMCs. V usage is TRBV11-2 and J usage is TRBJ1-5; TRBD1 aligns across 9 bases. The TCR originated in a young man in good health and CMV-seronegative. The CDR3 here is CASSRGQGPNQPQHF. Written as DNA, the CDR3 is TGTGCCAGCAGCCGGGGACAGGGCCCCAATCAGCCCCAGCATTTT.